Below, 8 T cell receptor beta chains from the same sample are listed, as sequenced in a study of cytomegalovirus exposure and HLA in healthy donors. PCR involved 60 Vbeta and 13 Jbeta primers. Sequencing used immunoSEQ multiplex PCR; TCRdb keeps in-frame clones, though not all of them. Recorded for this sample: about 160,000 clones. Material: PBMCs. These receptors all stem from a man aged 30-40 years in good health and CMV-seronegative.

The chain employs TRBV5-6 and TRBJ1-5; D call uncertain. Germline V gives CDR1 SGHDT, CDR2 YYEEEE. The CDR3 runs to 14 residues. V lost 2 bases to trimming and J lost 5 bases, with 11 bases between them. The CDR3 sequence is CASSFQRSHQPQHF. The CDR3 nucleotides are TGTGCCAGCAGCTTTCAAAGGAGTCATCAGCCCCAGCATTTT.

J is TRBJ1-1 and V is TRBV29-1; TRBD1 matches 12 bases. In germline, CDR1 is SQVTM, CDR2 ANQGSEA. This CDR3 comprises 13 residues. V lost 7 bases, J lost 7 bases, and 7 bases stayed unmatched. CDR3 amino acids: CSAGDRGLGEAFF. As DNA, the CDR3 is TGCAGCGCCGGGGACAGGGGGCTTGGTGAAGCTTTCTTT.

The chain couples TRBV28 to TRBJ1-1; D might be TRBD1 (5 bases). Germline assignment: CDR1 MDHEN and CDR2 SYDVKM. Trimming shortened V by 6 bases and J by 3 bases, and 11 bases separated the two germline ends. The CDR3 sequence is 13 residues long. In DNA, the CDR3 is TGTGCCAGCAGCATAACAGGCCACACTGAAGCTTTCTTT. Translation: CASSITGHTEAFF.

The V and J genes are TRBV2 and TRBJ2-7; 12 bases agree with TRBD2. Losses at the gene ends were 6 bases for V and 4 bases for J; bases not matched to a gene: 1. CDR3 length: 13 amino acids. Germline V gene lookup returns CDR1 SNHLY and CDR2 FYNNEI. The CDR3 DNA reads TGTGCCAGCAGGGGGACTAGCGGGTACGAGCAGTACTTC. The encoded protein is CASRGTSGYEQYF.

Here the CDR3 DNA reads TGTGCCAGCACCCTTTCCCGCTCCTACAATGAGCAGTTCTTC. Amino acids: CASTLSRSYNEQFF. V is TRBV27 and J is TRBJ2-1; D not certain. The CDR3 is 14 residues long. Germline lookup yields CDR1 MNHEY and CDR2 SMNVEV (reference sequence). The V end lost 7 bases, the J end lost 0 bases, and 10 bases lay between the germline ends.

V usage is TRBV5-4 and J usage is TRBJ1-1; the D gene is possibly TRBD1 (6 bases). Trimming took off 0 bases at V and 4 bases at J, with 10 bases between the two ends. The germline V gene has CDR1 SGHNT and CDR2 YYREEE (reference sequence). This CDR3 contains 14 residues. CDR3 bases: TGTGCCAGCAGCTTGGACAGGGTGAGCACTGAAGCTTTCTTT. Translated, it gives CASSLDRVSTEAFF.

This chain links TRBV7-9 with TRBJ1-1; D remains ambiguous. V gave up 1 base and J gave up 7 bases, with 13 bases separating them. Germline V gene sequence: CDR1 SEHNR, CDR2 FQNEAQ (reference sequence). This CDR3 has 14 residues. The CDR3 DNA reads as TGTGCCAGCAGCTTAGGGCGGGGAATCCGTGAAGCTTTCTTT. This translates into CASSLGRGIREAFF.

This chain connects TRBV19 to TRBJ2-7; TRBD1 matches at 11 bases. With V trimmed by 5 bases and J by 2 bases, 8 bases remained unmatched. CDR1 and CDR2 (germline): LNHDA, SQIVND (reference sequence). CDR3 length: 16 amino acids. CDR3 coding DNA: TGTGCCAGTAGTTTCCCGCTGGGACAGGGGGCCTACGAGCAGTACTTC. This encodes CASSFPLGQGAYEQYF.